Below, 29 T cell receptor beta chains from the same sample are listed, as sequenced in a study of control samples from healthy donors and cancer patients. Libraries were prepared by immunoSEQ multiplex PCR; TCRdb keeps only in-frame clonotypes and omits some of them. Of about 120,000 clones listed, 85% to 95% were seen once; the top ten hold roughly 2.6%. The sample consisted of blood. These receptors all come from a man aged 25 to 45 in good health.

The chain couples TRBV7-2 to TRBJ1-5, with D unclear. Per germline, CDR1 SGHTA and CDR2 FQGNSA. Trimming took off 4 bases at V and 6 bases at J, with 7 bases between the two ends. CDR3 length: 12 residues. CDR3 sequence: CASSSHLQPQHF. The CDR3 nucleotides are TGTGCCAGCAGCTCCCATCTTCAGCCCCAGCATTTT.

V gene TRBV9 combines with J gene TRBJ2-1; D gene ambiguous. V lost 0 bases, J lost 3 bases, and 10 bases lay in between. This CDR3 is built from 15 residues. CDR1 and CDR2 from the germline V gene are SGDLS and YYNGEE. As DNA, the CDR3 is TGTGCCAGCAGCGTAGGGAAGAAGGTCTACAATGAGCAGTTCTTC. Translating gives CASSVGKKVYNEQFF.

In this sample, this clone turned up once. The chain couples TRBV4-2 to TRBJ2-3; the match to TRBD2 covers 9 bases. Germline CDR1 reads LGHNA; CDR2 reads YNFKEQ. The CDR3 length is 17 residues. After removal of 2 bases from V and 6 bases from J, the junction contained 12 bases not matched to a gene. The chain's CDR3 is CASSQFLAGPGGDTQYF. The CDR3 bases are TGTGCCAGCAGCCAATTTCTAGCGGGGCCCGGTGGGGATACGCAGTATTTT.

J is TRBJ1-3 and V is TRBV27, with D hard to call. V dropped 5 bases and J dropped 4 bases, with 15 bases sitting between them. The CDR3 is 15 amino acids. Germline V gene lookup returns CDR1 MNHEY and CDR2 SMNVEV (reference sequence). The CDR3 nucleotides are TGTGCCAGCAGTACCCGGGCCTGGTCCGGAAACACCATATATTTT. Its translation is CASSTRAWSGNTIYF.

The chain carries TRBV28 and TRBJ2-7; D gene uncertain. Germline CDR1 is MDHEN and CDR2 is SYDVKM. The CDR3 is made up of 13 amino acids. V was pared by 6 bases and J by 1 base, with 10 bases between. For the CDR3, the DNA is TGTGCCAGCAGCCTAGTCTCGTCCTACGAGCAGTACTTC. Translating it yields CASSLVSSYEQYF.

The chain couples TRBV12-5 to TRBJ1-5; D may be TRBD1 (5 bases). The CDR3 has 14 amino acids. V lost 4 bases and J lost 7, with 14 bases in between. Per germline, CDR1 LGHNT and CDR2 FRNRAP. This CDR3 is CASGSSGGGQPQHF. The CDR3 nucleotides read TGTGCTAGTGGTTCGTCGGGGGGGGGACAGCCCCAGCATTTT.

The chain carries TRBV7-2 and TRBJ1-5; 11 nucleotides align to TRBD1. The germline V gene encodes CDR1 SGHTA and CDR2 FQGNSA. The CDR3 is 15 residues long. V lost 4 bases to trimming and J lost 7 bases; unmatched junction nucleotides: 6. The CDR3 DNA sequence: TGTGCCAGCAGCTCCTCCGGGACAGGGGGACAGCCCCAGCATTTT. This codes for CASSSSGTGGQPQHF.

For this clone: The junction differs from germline at one of its ends, possibly a read error. For the CDR3, the DNA is TGCAGCGTTGAAGGAGGAGAGACAGGGAACCCCGGGGAGCTGTTTTTT. Its protein product is CSVEGGETGNPGELFF. The chain combines TRBV29-1 with TRBJ2-2, with 7 bases fitting TRBD1. Germline V gene sequence: CDR1 SQVTM, CDR2 ANQGSEA. This CDR3 contains 16 residues.

Here the CDR3 reads CASSRDPQETQYF. As DNA, the CDR3 is TGTGCCAGCAGCAGGGACCCCCAAGAGACCCAGTACTTC. The chain is built from TRBV5-4 and TRBJ2-5; TRBD1 or TRBD2 may be the D gene (5 bases each). Germline V gene data show CDR1 as SGHNT and CDR2 as YYREEE (reference sequence). This CDR3 comprises 13 residues. Trimming removed 4 bases at V and 1 base at J, with 8 bases between.

The chain combines TRBV5-5 with TRBJ2-1, with D possibly being TRBD2 (5 bases). Trimming removed 6 bases at V and 5 bases at J, with 18 bases between. The CDR3 contains 15 residues. Germline CDR1 reads SGHKS; CDR2 reads YYEKEE (reference sequence). CDR3 DNA sequence: TGTGCCAGCAAGACCCTAGCCCTAAAAAACAATGAGCAGTTCTTC. Encoded protein: CASKTLALKNNEQFF.

This chain links TRBV30 with TRBJ1-2, with TRBD1 as a possible D gene (5 bases). The V and J ends lost 5 bases and 3 bases respectively, with 16 bases between them. Germline CDR1 GTSNPN, CDR2 SVGIG (reference sequence). The CDR3 length is 14 residues. Here the CDR3 reads CAWWRGAGHYGYTF. CDR3 DNA: TGTGCCTGGTGGAGAGGGGCCGGACACTATGGCTACACCTTC.

The chain recombines TRBV30 with TRBJ1-4; D is uncertain. CDR3 length equals 12 residues. V lost 5 bases and J 7 bases, leaving 11 bases between the germline ends. The germline V gene encodes CDR1 GTSNPN and CDR2 SVGIG (reference sequence). The CDR3 is CAWDLGGEKLFF. The CDR3 bases are TGTGCCTGGGACCTAGGAGGTGAAAAACTGTTTTTT.

J is TRBJ1-2 and V is TRBV28, with D perhaps TRBD1 (5 bases). Germline-derived CDR1 and CDR2 are MDHEN and SYDVKM. Trimming removed 5 bases at V and 8 bases at J, with 15 bases between. The CDR3 spans 13 residues. CDR3 region: CASSETGLKGYTF. DNA of the CDR3: TGTGCCAGCAGTGAAACAGGTCTCAAAGGCTACACCTTC.

This clone was seen once. The chain has TRBV5-1 and TRBJ1-1; maybe TRBD1 (5 bases). CDR3 size: 15 residues. Looked up from germline, CDR1 is SGHRS and CDR2 is YFSETQ. V lost 1 base, J lost 1 base, and 11 bases lay in between. CDR3 sequence: CASSLRVGANTEAFF. CDR3 DNA sequence: TGCGCCAGCAGCTTGAGAGTAGGGGCGAACACTGAAGCTTTCTTT.

CDR3 coding DNA: TGTGCCAGCAGCTTAGGGGCAGGGTCCAACTATGGCTACACCTTC. Protein product: CASSLGAGSNYGYTF. The V and J genes are TRBV13 and TRBJ1-2, with D tentatively TRBD1 (5 bases). The V and J ends lost 0 bases and 2 bases respectively, with 10 bases between them. This CDR3 is 15 amino acids long. Germline V lookup: CDR1 PRHDT, CDR2 FYEKMQ (reference sequence).

This clone was recorded only once. The gene calls are TRBV2 and TRBJ2-3, with D possibly being TRBD2 (6 bases). The ends were cut back, 6 bases at V and 0 bases at J, with 10 bases in the middle. Germline V gene data show CDR1 as SNHLY and CDR2 as FYNNEI. The CDR3 is made up of 14 amino acids. Here the CDR3 DNA reads TGTGCCAGCAGGGCCGGGACTAGCACAGATACGCAGTATTTT. It encodes CASRAGTSTDTQYF.

Here the CDR3 DNA reads TGTGCCAGCAGTGACGGGCAGGGCTATGGCTACACCTTC. It encodes CASSDGQGYGYTF. V usage is TRBV6-4 and J usage is TRBJ1-2, with a possible D match to TRBD1 (5 bases). There are 13 residues in the CDR3. Germline V CDR1 and CDR2: MRHNA, SNTAGT. Trimming left V 2 bases short and J 4 bases short, with 8 bases between.

The rearrangement links TRBV2 to TRBJ2-1, with 10 bases lining up with TRBD2. CDR1 and CDR2 (germline): SNHLY, FYNNEI. This CDR3 has 16 residues. V was clipped by 2 bases and J by 3 bases; unmatched bases: 4. The CDR3 DNA reads as TGTGCCAGCAGTGAACATAGCGGGGGGCACTACAATGAGCAGTTCTTC. This sequence encodes CASSEHSGGHYNEQFF.

This chain uses TRBV6-5 with TRBJ2-7; maybe TRBD1 (6 bases). The V and J ends lost 6 bases and 1 base respectively, with 16 bases between them. The CDR3 totals 15 residues. Germline CDR1 is MNHEY and CDR2 is SVGAGI. CDR3 protein: CASSESRDMSYEQYF. The CDR3 bases are TGTGCCAGCAGCGAGTCCCGGGACATGTCCTACGAGCAGTACTTC.

This clone was detected once. V and J are TRBV2 and TRBJ2-7; D is possibly TRBD1 or TRBD2 (5 bases each). The ends were cut back, 5 bases at V and 1 base at J, with 15 bases in the middle. Germline lookup yields CDR1 SNHLY and CDR2 FYNNEI. The CDR3 spans 15 residues. CDR3: CASSQTRDQSYEQYF. The DNA of the CDR3 is TGTGCCAGCAGTCAGACTCGGGACCAGTCCTACGAGCAGTACTTC. Complete variable domain (other parts from reference TRBV2 and TRBJ2-7): EPEVTQTPSHQVTQMGQEVILRCVPISNHLYFYWYRQILGQKVEFLVSFYNNEISEKSEIFDDQFSVERPDGSNFTLKIRSTKLEDSAMYFCASSQTRDQSYEQYFGPGTRLTVT.

The chain couples TRBV6-5 to TRBJ1-1; 8 bases are a match to TRBD1. V gave up 6 bases and J gave up 7 bases; unmatched junction bases: 13. The CDR3 spans 15 residues. CDR1 is MNHEY, CDR2 SVGAGI, per germline. CDR3 bases: TGTGCCAGCAGGCCGTCGGGGACAGGCGAGCTTGAAGCTTTCTTT. Amino acids: CASRPSGTGELEAFF.

This sequence joins TRBV7-2 and TRBJ2-6, with a tentative D call TRBD1 (5 bases). Germline CDR1 and CDR2: SGHTA and FQGNSA. Trimming pared 4 bases from V and 1 base from J, leaving 11 bases between. CDR3 size: 16 residues. The CDR3 DNA follows: TGTGCCAGCAGCTCAAGACAGAGTTCTGGGGCCAACGTCCTGACTTTC. Residues: CASSSRQSSGANVLTF.

The chain couples TRBV27 to TRBJ2-5; 7 nucleotides align to TRBD1. From germline, CDR1 is MNHEY and CDR2 SMNVEV (reference sequence). The CDR3 runs 16 residues. V lost 0 bases, J lost 3 bases, and 7 bases stayed unmatched. CDR3 amino acids: CASSLSPGQGEETQYF. The CDR3 DNA is TGTGCCAGCAGTTTATCCCCCGGGCAGGGGGAAGAGACCCAGTACTTC.

V gene TRBV27 combines with J gene TRBJ2-3, with 9 bases aligning to TRBD1. V was clipped by 5 bases and J by 1 base; unmatched bases: 16. Germline CDR1 MNHEY, CDR2 SMNVEV (reference sequence). The CDR3 totals 19 residues. The CDR3 DNA is TGTGCCAGCAGTGGCGAACAGGGGGCTCATGGACCTCGCACAGATACGCAGTATTTT. This codes for CASSGEQGAHGPRTDTQYF.

The chain recombines TRBV14 with TRBJ1-1; D is possibly TRBD1 (5 bases). V gave up 0 bases and J gave up 6 bases, with 11 bases separating them. The germline V gene has CDR1 SGHDN and CDR2 FVKESK. The CDR3 covers 14 residues. This CDR3 reads CASSQEWRQSEAFF. As DNA, the CDR3 is TGTGCCAGCAGCCAAGAATGGAGACAGTCTGAAGCTTTCTTT.

The chain has TRBV7-2 and TRBJ1-5; a weak D match, TRBD1 (5 bases). CDR3 size: 15 residues. V was clipped by 7 bases and J by 1 base, with 14 bases between them. Germline CDR1 SGHTA, CDR2 FQGNSA. CDR3 sequence: CASIQGSGSNQPQHF. CDR3 DNA: TGTGCCAGCATCCAAGGGTCAGGGAGCAATCAGCCCCAGCATTTT.

Here the CDR3 reads CASSTQRGELFF. The CDR3 coding sequence is TGTGCCAGTAGTACCCAAAGGGGGGAGCTGTTTTTT. This chain connects TRBV19 to TRBJ2-2; D unclear. CDR1 and CDR2 from the germline V gene are LNHDA and SQIVND (reference sequence). V lost 4 bases to trimming and J lost 8 bases, with 8 bases between them. CDR3 size: 12 residues.

The chain couples TRBV18 to TRBJ2-2; 9 positions agree with TRBD1. The trim removed 0 bases at V and 5 bases at J, leaving 4 bases unmatched. Germline CDR1 KGHSH, CDR2 LQKENI. The CDR3 extends over 16 amino acids. For the CDR3, the DNA is TGTGCCAGCTCACCACCTCTCGGACAGGGGACCGGGGAGCTGTTTTTT. Translated, it gives CASSPPLGQGTGELFF.

The chain joins TRBV5-1 to TRBJ2-5; D unresolved. From germline, CDR1 is SGHRS and CDR2 YFSETQ. The V and J ends lost 1 base and 2 bases respectively, with 15 bases between them. CDR3 length: 16 amino acids. The CDR3: CASSLSGVTRQETQYF. CDR3 in DNA: TGCGCCAGCAGCTTGTCCGGCGTGACCCGACAAGAGACCCAGTACTTC.